Shown below are 32 T cell receptor beta chains from a single sample sequenced in a study of radiation and T cells in renal cell carcinoma. The repertoire was sequenced with immunoSEQ multiplex PCR; TCRdb's copy has only in-frame clones and lacks some. Among 120,000 to 150,000 clones listed, 65% to 90% were seen once. Time point noted: blood 4 weeks post-SBRT, at nephrectomy. Treatment here: 15 Gy SBRT to primary tumor, nephrectomy 4 weeks later. This sample comprised blood, obtained from a patient whose treatment included radiotherapy and nephrectomy. These receptors were collected from a woman aged 50 to 60 with renal cell carcinoma.

This sequence joins TRBV11-2 and TRBJ2-7; D is ambiguous. There are 14 residues in the CDR3. V lost 5 bases, J lost 2 bases, and 13 bases lay in between. CDR1 and CDR2 from the germline V gene are SGHAT and FQNNGV. The CDR3, as DNA: TGTGCCAGCAGCCCCTCTTTGGATACCTACGAGCAGTACTTC. It yields the protein CASSPSLDTYEQYF.

CDR3 DNA: TGTGCCAGCAGCGGGACAGGTTACCAAGAGACCCAGTACTTC. This sequence encodes CASSGTGYQETQYF. The chain joins TRBV28 to TRBJ2-5, with TRBD1 identical over 8 bases. From germline, CDR1 is MDHEN and CDR2 SYDVKM. The CDR3 is 14 amino acids. With V trimmed by 6 bases and J by 0 bases, 3 bases remained unmatched.

This rearrangement joins TRBV5-7 to TRBJ2-3; 11 nucleotides line up with TRBD2. TRBV5-7 is noted as an ORF with a role that remains uncertain. The CDR3 covers 17 residues. The V and J ends lost 3 bases and 2 bases, in that order; junction bases with no gene match: 8. The CDR3 reads CASSSALAGVNTDTQYF. The CDR3 DNA is TGTGCCAGCAGCTCGGCACTAGCGGGGGTAAACACAGATACGCAGTATTTT.

CDR3 DNA sequence: TGTGCCAGCAGCTTGGATGCGACGGGCCTCACAGATACGCAGTATTTT. It specifies CASSLDATGLTDTQYF. The V call is TRBV5-6, the J call TRBJ2-3; D gene unclear. CDR1 is SGHDT and CDR2 is YYEEEE in the germline V gene. The CDR3 has 16 amino acids. V lost 0 bases, J lost 2 bases, and 13 bases lay in between.

The J gene is TRBJ1-2, the V gene TRBV7-2, with D perhaps TRBD1 (5 bases). The CDR3 runs 15 residues. Germline lookup yields CDR1 SGHTA and CDR2 FQGNSA. V lost 4 bases and J 0 bases, leaving 12 bases between the germline ends. The CDR3 sequence: CASSYSGGANYGYTF. CDR3 coding DNA: TGTGCCAGCAGCTATAGCGGGGGGGCTAACTATGGCTACACCTTC.

The rearrangement uses TRBV5-1 and TRBJ2-1; D is possibly TRBD1 (8 bases). The CDR3 runs to 16 residues. Germline V gene data show CDR1 as SGHRS and CDR2 as YFSETQ. Deletions cut 3 bases from V and 1 base from J, with 14 bases between. The CDR3, as DNA: TGCGCCAGCAGCTCTTTACAGGGGGGGTCCTACAATGAGCAGTTCTTC. Translation gives CASSSLQGGSYNEQFF.

The CDR3 reads CASSHPTSAKTDTQYF. CDR3 DNA: TGCGCCAGCAGTCACCCTACTAGCGCGAAAACAGATACGCAGTATTTT. The V and J genes are TRBV10-1 and TRBJ2-3; 7 bases line up with TRBD2. Germline-derived CDR1 and CDR2 are WNHNN and SYGVQD (reference sequence). The CDR3 totals 16 residues. The trim removed 5 bases at V and 3 bases at J, leaving 11 bases unmatched.

The chain combines TRBV7-6 with TRBJ2-7, with a tentative D call TRBD2 (7 bases). The V and J ends lost 5 bases and 7 bases respectively, with 15 bases between them. CDR3 size: 13 residues. Germline CDR1 reads SGHVS; CDR2 reads FNYEAQ. The CDR3 spells CASSRGGRAEQYF. CDR3 DNA sequence: TGTGCCAGCAGCAGGGGGGGTAGGGCTGAGCAGTACTTC.

This clone was counted once. V and J are TRBV28 and TRBJ1-2; TRBD1 is a possible D gene (5 bases). The germline V gene has CDR1 MDHEN and CDR2 SYDVKM. V shed 3 bases and J shed 7 bases, with 15 bases lying between them. The CDR3 contains 14 residues. DNA for the CDR3: TGTGCCAGCAGTTTGGTTAGGGGCGCAAGTGGCTACACCTTC. Encoded protein: CASSLVRGASGYTF.

The chain recombines TRBV7-2 with TRBJ2-1; possible D gene TRBD2, 6 bases. The germline V gene encodes CDR1 SGHTA and CDR2 FQGNSA. The germline V and J ends were trimmed by 5 bases and 5 bases, with 13 bases remaining between them. This CDR3 comprises 14 residues. CDR3 sequence: CASSAPSGDNEQFF. DNA for the CDR3: TGTGCCAGCAGCGCCCCATCGGGGGACAATGAGCAGTTCTTC.

The V and J genes are TRBV5-1 and TRBJ2-2; D is uncertain. This CDR3 spans 15 amino acids. Germline lookup yields CDR1 SGHRS and CDR2 YFSETQ. The V end lost 0 bases, the J end lost 0 bases, and 6 bases lay between the germline ends. CDR3 sequence: CASSLGWANTGELFF. CDR3 in DNA: TGCGCCAGCAGCTTGGGATGGGCGAACACCGGGGAGCTGTTTTTT.

The DNA for the CDR3 is TGTGCCAGTACCCCTAGCGGCGGGAGAGCTTTCTTT. It yields the protein CASTPSGGRAFF. The V and J genes are TRBV19 and TRBJ1-1; no clear D. CDR3 length: 12 amino acids. Trimming shortened V by 7 bases and J by 10 bases, and 16 bases separated the two germline ends. Germline V gene data show CDR1 as LNHDA and CDR2 as SQIVND (reference sequence).

The sample holds a few counts of this clone. The chain combines TRBV19 with TRBJ1-1; 9 bases line up with TRBD1. With V trimmed by 5 bases and J by 0 bases, 4 bases remained unmatched. The CDR3 contains 15 residues. The germline gives CDR1 LNHDA, CDR2 SQIVND (reference sequence). Written as DNA, the CDR3 is TGTGCCAGTAGTGCGCGGACAGGGGTGAACACTGAAGCTTTCTTT. Its protein is CASSARTGVNTEAFF.

The gene calls are TRBV6-5 and TRBJ1-1; no clear D gene. Per germline, CDR1 MNHEY and CDR2 SVGAGI. The CDR3 sequence is 15 residues long. Trimming left V 5 bases short and J 2 bases short, with 15 bases between. The CDR3 is CASSANGRANTEAFF. In DNA, the CDR3 is TGTGCCAGCAGTGCAAACGGGAGGGCAAACACTGAAGCTTTCTTT.

The rearrangement joins TRBV7-6 to TRBJ2-3; D possibly corresponds to TRBD2 (6 bases). This CDR3 has 14 amino acids. Trimming shortened V by 5 bases and J by 4 bases, and 13 bases separated the two germline ends. From germline, CDR1 is SGHVS and CDR2 FNYEAQ. DNA of the CDR3: TGTGCCAGCAGCCCGGGGCGGGGTCCAGATACGCAGTATTTT. This encodes CASSPGRGPDTQYF.

This chain connects TRBV7-9 to TRBJ2-7, with D hard to call. The CDR3 covers 10 residues. The germline V gene encodes CDR1 SEHNR and CDR2 FQNEAQ (reference sequence). V lost 6 bases and J 4 bases, leaving 4 bases between the germline ends. The CDR3 DNA is TGTGCCAGCAGTGGGTACGAGCAGTACTTC. Its translation: CASSGYEQYF. The whole variable domain, filled in from reference TRBV7-9 and TRBJ2-7, reads DTGVSQNPRHKITKRGQNVTFRCDPISEHNRLYWYRQTLGQGPEFLTYFQNEAQLEKSRLLSDRFSAERPKGSFSTLEIQRTEQGDSAMYLCASSGYEQYFGPGTRLTVT.

The CDR3 protein is CASSLDATYNQPQHF. The CDR3 coding sequence is TGTGCCAGCAGCTTAGACGCGACATACAATCAGCCCCAGCATTTT. The chain is built from TRBV7-2 and TRBJ1-5; D remains unclear. The germline gives CDR1 SGHTA, CDR2 FQGNSA. Trimming shortened V by 1 base and J by 3 bases, and 10 bases separated the two germline ends. The CDR3 consists of 15 residues.

V and J are TRBV9 and TRBJ1-6; D is undetermined. Germline V gene lookup returns CDR1 SGDLS and CDR2 YYNGEE. The ends were cut back, 0 bases at V and 10 bases at J, with 14 bases in the middle. This CDR3 spans 15 amino acids. CDR3 protein: CASSVGGGRNSPLHF. As DNA, the CDR3 is TGTGCCAGCAGCGTAGGGGGAGGTAGGAACTCACCCCTCCACTTT.

The rearrangement links TRBV6-5 to TRBJ1-1, with 9 bases identical to TRBD1. The CDR3 has 15 amino acids. Trimming at V came to 1 base and at J to 4 bases, leaving 4 bases not matched to a gene. CDR1 and CDR2 from the germline V gene are MNHEY and SVGAGI. Written as DNA, the CDR3 is TGTGCCAGCAGTTACTGGGGACAGGGACGCACTGAAGCTTTCTTT. It codes for CASSYWGQGRTEAFF.

The genes are TRBV2 and TRBJ1-5; D remains ambiguous. Germline-derived CDR1 and CDR2 are SNHLY and FYNNEI. Trimming took 4 bases from V and 8 from J, leaving 12 bases between them. The CDR3 totals 13 residues. The CDR3 protein is CASSVGSIEPQHF. CDR3 in DNA: TGTGCCAGCAGTGTCGGGTCAATCGAGCCCCAGCATTTT.

The chain couples TRBV6-5 to TRBJ1-1, with a weak D call TRBD1 (5 bases). Trimming removed 4 bases at V and 2 bases at J, with 14 bases between. CDR3 length: 15 amino acids. Germline V CDR1 and CDR2: MNHEY, SVGAGI. CDR3 amino acids: CASSWGMGFNTEAFF. The DNA of the CDR3 is TGTGCCAGCAGTTGGGGGATGGGTTTTAACACTGAAGCTTTCTTT.

V and J are TRBV27 and TRBJ1-5, with D unresolved. V lost 2 bases and J lost 3, with 8 bases in between. Germline lookup yields CDR1 MNHEY and CDR2 SMNVEV (reference sequence). This CDR3 has 14 amino acids. The CDR3 region is CASSLTYTNQPQHF. In DNA, the CDR3 is TGTGCCAGCAGTTTAACTTACACCAATCAGCCCCAGCATTTT.

This clone has a single count. The chain joins TRBV2 to TRBJ1-4; D is undetermined. CDR1 SNHLY and CDR2 FYNNEI come from the germline V gene. This CDR3 has 15 amino acids. Trimming took off 4 bases at V and 3 bases at J, with 12 bases between the two ends. For the CDR3, the DNA is TGTGCCAGCAGTGGCGTTTCGGATTCTAATGAAAAACTGTTTTTT. Translating gives CASSGVSDSNEKLFF. Variable domain in full (rest from reference TRBV2 and TRBJ1-4): EPEVTQTPSHQVTQMGQEVILRCVPISNHLYFYWYRQILGQKVEFLVSFYNNEISEKSEIFDDQFSVERPDGSNFTLKIRSTKLEDSAMYFCASSGVSDSNEKLFFGSGTQLSVL.

The V gene is TRBV6-1, the J gene TRBJ1-2; D gene ambiguous. The CDR3 spans 13 residues. Trimming removed 2 bases from V and 8 bases from J, with 12 bases in between. Looked up from germline, CDR1 is MNHNS and CDR2 is SASEGT. The CDR3 nucleotides read TGTGCCAGCAGTGAACATCGGGCGGCCGGCTACACCTTC. Protein: CASSEHRAAGYTF.

This clone was seen a few times. The chain recombines TRBV10-3 with TRBJ1-5; no firm D call. Germline CDR1 reads ENHRY; CDR2 reads SYGVKD. The CDR3 runs 14 residues. V lost 4 bases and J lost 4, with 11 bases in between. CDR3 loop: CAISGVDGNQPQHF. Here the CDR3 DNA reads TGTGCCATCAGTGGAGTGGACGGGAATCAGCCCCAGCATTTT.

The chain couples TRBV19 to TRBJ1-1; no clear D gene. Germline V gives CDR1 LNHDA, CDR2 SQIVND (reference sequence). V shed 6 bases and J shed 0 bases, with 17 bases lying between them. This CDR3 region has 16 residues. In DNA form, the CDR3 reads TGTGCCAGTAGCAGCGACACCGGGCCCCTGAACACTGAAGCTTTCTTT. It is translated as CASSSDTGPLNTEAFF.

CDR3 residues: CASSLDRTDTQYF. The DNA of the CDR3 is TGTGCCAGCAGCTTGGATCGCACAGATACGCAGTATTTT. This chain links TRBV7-9 with TRBJ2-3; D is unclear. The V and J ends lost 3 bases and 1 base respectively, with 5 bases between them. CDR1 is SEHNR and CDR2 is FQNEAQ in the germline V gene (reference sequence). The length of the CDR3 is 13 residues.

This clone was found a few times. The J gene is TRBJ1-1, the V gene TRBV2; D is ambiguous. Per germline, CDR1 SNHLY and CDR2 FYNNEI. The V and J ends lost 6 bases and 8 bases respectively, with 10 bases between them. The CDR3 contains 11 residues. Written as DNA, the CDR3 is TGTGCCAGCAGGATGGCGGTGGAAGCTTTCTTT. This gives the protein CASRMAVEAFF.

The chain is built from TRBV9 and TRBJ2-7; 7 bases align to TRBD1. This CDR3 spans 16 amino acids. CDR1 is SGDLS, CDR2 YYNGEE, per germline. After removal of 4 bases from V and 3 bases from J, the junction contained 13 bases not matched to a gene. CDR3 coding DNA: TGTGCCAGCAGCCAGTATCCACACAGGGGACGCTACGAGCAGTACTTC. Protein: CASSQYPHRGRYEQYF. Supplemented by reference TRBV9 and TRBJ2-7, the full variable domain reads DSGVTQTPKHLITATGQRVTLRCSPRSGDLSVYWYQQSLDQGLQFLIQYYNGEERAKGNILERFSAQQFPDLHSELNLSSLELGDSALYFCASSQYPHRGRYEQYFGPGTRLTVT.

The chain is built from TRBV4-2 and TRBJ1-2; 8 bases match TRBD1. This CDR3 region has 16 residues. Losses at the gene ends were 4 bases for V and 7 bases for J; bases not matched to a gene: 14. Germline lookup yields CDR1 LGHNA and CDR2 YNFKEQ. CDR3 residues: CASSRKSAGGGSGYTF. CDR3 nucleotide sequence: TGTGCCAGCAGCCGTAAGAGCGCAGGGGGCGGATCTGGCTACACCTTC.

The chain is built from TRBV5-8 and TRBJ2-3; 10 bases fit TRBD1. V was clipped by 5 bases and J by 3 bases; unmatched bases: 6. The germline V gene encodes CDR1 SGHTS and CDR2 YDEGEE. The length of the CDR3 is 15 residues. The CDR3 is CASRPGTGETDTQYF. CDR3 DNA sequence: TGTGCCAGCAGGCCTGGGACAGGGGAGACAGATACGCAGTATTTT.

In this sample, this clone turned up a few times. J is TRBJ1-2 and V is TRBV29-1; weak D call: TRBD1 (6 bases). From germline, CDR1 is SQVTM and CDR2 ANQGSEA. The V gene lost 6 bases and the J gene lost 4 bases, with 15 bases spanning the gap. CDR3 length: 13 amino acids. CDR3 coding DNA: TGCAGCGTAGCCAACAGGGACACCTATGGCTACACCTTC. It translates to CSVANRDTYGYTF.